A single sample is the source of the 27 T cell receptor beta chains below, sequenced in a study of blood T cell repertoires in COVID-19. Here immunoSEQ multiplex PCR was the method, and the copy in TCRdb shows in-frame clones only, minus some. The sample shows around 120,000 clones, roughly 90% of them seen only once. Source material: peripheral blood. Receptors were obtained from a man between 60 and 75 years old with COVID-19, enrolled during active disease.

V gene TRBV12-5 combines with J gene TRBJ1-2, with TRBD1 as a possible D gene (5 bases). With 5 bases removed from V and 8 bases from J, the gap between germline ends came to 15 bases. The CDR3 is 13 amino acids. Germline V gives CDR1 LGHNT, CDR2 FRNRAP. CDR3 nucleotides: TGTGCTAGTGGTGTCGGGGGTACCTACGGCTACACCTTC. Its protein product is CASGVGGTYGYTF.

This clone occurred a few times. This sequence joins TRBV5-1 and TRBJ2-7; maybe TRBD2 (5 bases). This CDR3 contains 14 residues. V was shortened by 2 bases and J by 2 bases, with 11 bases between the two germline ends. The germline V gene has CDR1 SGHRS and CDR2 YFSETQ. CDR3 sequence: CASSFTSGTYEQYF. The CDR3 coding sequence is TGCGCCAGCAGCTTTACTAGTGGAACCTACGAGCAGTACTTC.

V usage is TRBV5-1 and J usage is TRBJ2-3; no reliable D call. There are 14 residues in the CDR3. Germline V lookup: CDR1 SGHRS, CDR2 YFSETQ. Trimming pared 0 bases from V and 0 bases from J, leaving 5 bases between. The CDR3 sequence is CASSLVPSTDTQYF. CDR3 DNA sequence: TGCGCCAGCAGCTTGGTCCCTAGCACAGATACGCAGTATTTT.

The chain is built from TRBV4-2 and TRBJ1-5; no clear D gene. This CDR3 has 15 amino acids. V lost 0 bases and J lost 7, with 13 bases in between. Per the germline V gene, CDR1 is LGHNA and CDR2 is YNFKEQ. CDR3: CASSQDRGWGQPQHF. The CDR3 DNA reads TGTGCCAGCAGCCAAGATCGGGGTTGGGGACAGCCCCAGCATTTT.

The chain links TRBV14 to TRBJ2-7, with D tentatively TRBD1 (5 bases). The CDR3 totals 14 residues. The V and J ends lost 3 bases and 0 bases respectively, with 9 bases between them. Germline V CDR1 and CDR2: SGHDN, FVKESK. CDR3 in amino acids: CASSQGPSSYEQYF. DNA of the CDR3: TGTGCCAGCAGCCAGGGGCCCAGCTCCTACGAGCAGTACTTC. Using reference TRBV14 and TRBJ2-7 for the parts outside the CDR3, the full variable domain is EAGVTQFPSHSVIEKGQTVTLRCDPISGHDNLYWYRRVMGKEIKFLLHFVKESKQDESGMPNNRFLAERTGGTYSTLKVQPAELEDSGVYFCASSQGPSSYEQYFGPGTRLTVT.

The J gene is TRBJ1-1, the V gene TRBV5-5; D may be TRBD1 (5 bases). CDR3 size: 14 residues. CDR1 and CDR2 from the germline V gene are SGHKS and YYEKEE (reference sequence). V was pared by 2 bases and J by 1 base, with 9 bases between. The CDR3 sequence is CASSLLTENTEAFF. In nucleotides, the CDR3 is TGTGCCAGCAGCTTACTGACAGAGAACACTGAAGCTTTCTTT. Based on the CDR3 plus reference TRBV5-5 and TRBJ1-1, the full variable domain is DAGVTQSPTHLIKTRGQQVTLRCSPISGHKSVSWYQQVLGQGPQFIFQYYEKEERGRGNFPDRFSARQFPNYSSELNVNALLLGDSALYLCASSLLTENTEAFFGQGTRLTVV.

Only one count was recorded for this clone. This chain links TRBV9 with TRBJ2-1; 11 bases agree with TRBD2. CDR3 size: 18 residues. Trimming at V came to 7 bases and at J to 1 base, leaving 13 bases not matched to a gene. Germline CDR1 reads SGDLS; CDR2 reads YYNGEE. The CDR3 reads CASAFGTSGRVSYNEQFF. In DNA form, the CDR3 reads TGTGCCAGCGCCTTCGGTACTAGCGGGAGAGTGTCCTACAATGAGCAGTTCTTC.

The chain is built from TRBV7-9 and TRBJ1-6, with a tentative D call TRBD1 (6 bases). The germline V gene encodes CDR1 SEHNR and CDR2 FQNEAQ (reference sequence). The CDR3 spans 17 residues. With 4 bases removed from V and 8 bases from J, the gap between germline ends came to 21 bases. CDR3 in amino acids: CASSSLKLRGWDSPLHF. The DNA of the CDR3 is TGTGCCAGCAGCTCCCTAAAGCTCAGGGGATGGGATTCACCCCTCCACTTT.

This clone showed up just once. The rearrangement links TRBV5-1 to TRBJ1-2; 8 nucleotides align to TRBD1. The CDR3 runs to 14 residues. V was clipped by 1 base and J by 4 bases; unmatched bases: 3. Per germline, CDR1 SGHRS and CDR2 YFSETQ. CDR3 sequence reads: CASSLQGAAYGYTF. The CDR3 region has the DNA TGCGCCAGCAGCTTGCAGGGGGCGGCCTATGGCTACACCTTC. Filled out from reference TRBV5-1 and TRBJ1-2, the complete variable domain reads KAGVTQTPRYLIKTRGQQVTLSCSPISGHRSVSWYQQTPGQGLQFLFEYFSETQRNKGNFPGRFSGRQFSNSRSEMNVSTLELGDSALYLCASSLQGAAYGYTFGSGTRLTVV.

CDR3 in amino acids: CASSLRRGRGYGYTF. The CDR3 nucleotides are TGCGCCAGCAGCTTGCGTCGCGGCCGAGGCTATGGCTACACCTTC. This rearrangement joins TRBV5-1 to TRBJ1-2; D gene unclear. Looked up from germline, CDR1 is SGHRS and CDR2 is YFSETQ. V dropped 1 base and J dropped 4 bases, with 14 bases sitting between them. The CDR3 covers 15 residues.

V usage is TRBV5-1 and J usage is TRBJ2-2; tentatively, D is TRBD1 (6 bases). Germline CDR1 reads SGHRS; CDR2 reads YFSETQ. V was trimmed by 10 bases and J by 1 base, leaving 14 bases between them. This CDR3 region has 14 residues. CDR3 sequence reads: CAGSGQRNTGELFF. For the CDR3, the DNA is TGCGCCGGTTCTGGACAGAGGAACACCGGGGAGCTGTTTTTT. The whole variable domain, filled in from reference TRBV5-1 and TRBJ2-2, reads KAGVTQTPRYLIKTRGQQVTLSCSPISGHRSVSWYQQTPGQGLQFLFEYFSETQRNKGNFPGRFSGRQFSNSRSEMNVSTLELGDSALYLCAGSGQRNTGELFFGEGSRLTVL.

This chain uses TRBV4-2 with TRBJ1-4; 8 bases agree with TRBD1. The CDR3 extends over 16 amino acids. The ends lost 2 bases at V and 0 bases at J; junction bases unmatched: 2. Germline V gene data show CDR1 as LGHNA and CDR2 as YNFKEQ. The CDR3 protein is CASSQPDRATNEKLFF. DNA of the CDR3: TGTGCCAGCAGCCAACCGGACAGGGCAACTAATGAAAAACTGTTTTTT.

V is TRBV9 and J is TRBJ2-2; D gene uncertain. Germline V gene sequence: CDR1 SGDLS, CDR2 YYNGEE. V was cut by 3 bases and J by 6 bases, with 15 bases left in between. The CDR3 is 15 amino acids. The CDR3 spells CASSAVTEKAGELFF. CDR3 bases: TGTGCCAGCAGCGCGGTTACAGAGAAGGCCGGGGAGCTGTTTTTT.

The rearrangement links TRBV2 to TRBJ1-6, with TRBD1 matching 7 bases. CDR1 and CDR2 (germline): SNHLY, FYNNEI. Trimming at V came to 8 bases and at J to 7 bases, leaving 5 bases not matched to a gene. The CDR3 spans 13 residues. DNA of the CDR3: TGTGCCAGCCATCCAGGGGGAAATTCACCCCTCCACTTT. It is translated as CASHPGGNSPLHF.

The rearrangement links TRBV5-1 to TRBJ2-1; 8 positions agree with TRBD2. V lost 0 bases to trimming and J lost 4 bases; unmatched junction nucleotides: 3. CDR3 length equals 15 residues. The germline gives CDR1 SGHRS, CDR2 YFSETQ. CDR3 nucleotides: TGCGCCAGCAGCTTGGCGGTAGCGGGATACAATGAGCAGTTCTTC. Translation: CASSLAVAGYNEQFF.

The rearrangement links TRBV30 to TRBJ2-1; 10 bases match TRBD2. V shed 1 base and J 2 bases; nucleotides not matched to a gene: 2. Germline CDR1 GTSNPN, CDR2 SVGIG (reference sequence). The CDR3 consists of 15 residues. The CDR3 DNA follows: TGTGCCTGGAGTGGGGGACTAGCGACCTACAATGAGCAGTTCTTC. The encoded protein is CAWSGGLATYNEQFF.

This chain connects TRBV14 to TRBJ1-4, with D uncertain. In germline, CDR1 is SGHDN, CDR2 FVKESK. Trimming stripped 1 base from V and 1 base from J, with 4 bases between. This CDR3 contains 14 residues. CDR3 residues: CASSQGVTNEKLFF. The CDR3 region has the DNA TGTGCCAGCAGCCAAGGAGTAACTAATGAAAAACTGTTTTTT.

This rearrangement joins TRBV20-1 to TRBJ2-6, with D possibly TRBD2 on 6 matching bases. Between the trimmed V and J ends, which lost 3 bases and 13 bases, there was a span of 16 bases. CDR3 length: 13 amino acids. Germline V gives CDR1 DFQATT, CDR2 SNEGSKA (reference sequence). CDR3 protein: CSASLPAGPVLTF. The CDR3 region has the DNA TGCAGTGCTAGTCTCCCGGCGGGACCGGTCCTGACTTTC.

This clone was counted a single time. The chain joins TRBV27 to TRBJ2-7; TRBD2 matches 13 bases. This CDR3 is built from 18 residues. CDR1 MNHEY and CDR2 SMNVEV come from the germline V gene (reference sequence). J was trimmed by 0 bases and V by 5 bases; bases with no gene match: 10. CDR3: CASSPIEGLAGSSYEQYF. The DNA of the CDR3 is TGTGCCAGCAGTCCAATCGAGGGACTAGCGGGATCCTCCTACGAGCAGTACTTC.

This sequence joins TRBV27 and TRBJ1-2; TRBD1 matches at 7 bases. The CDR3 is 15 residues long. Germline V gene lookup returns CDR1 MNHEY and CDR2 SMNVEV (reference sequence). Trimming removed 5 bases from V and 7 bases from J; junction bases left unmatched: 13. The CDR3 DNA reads TGTGCCAGCAGTCTTTACCCTTTAGGGGGCCGTGGCTACACCTTC. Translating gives CASSLYPLGGRGYTF.

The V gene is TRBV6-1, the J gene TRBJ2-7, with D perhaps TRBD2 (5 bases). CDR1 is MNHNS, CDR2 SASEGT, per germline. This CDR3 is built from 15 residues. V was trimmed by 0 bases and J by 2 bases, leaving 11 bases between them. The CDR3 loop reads CASSEARGLPYEQYF. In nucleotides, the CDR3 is TGTGCCAGCAGTGAAGCTCGAGGGCTCCCCTACGAGCAGTACTTC.

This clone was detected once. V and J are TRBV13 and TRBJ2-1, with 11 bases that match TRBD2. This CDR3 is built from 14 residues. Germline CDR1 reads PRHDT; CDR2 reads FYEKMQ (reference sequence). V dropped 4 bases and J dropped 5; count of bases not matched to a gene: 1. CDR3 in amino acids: CASSSGLADNEQFF. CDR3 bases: TGTGCCAGCAGCTCGGGACTAGCGGACAATGAGCAGTTCTTC.

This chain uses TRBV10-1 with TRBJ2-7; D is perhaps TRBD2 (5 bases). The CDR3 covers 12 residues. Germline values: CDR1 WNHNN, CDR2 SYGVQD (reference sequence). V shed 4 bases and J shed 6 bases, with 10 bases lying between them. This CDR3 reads CASSASGSEQYF. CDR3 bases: TGCGCCAGCAGTGCAAGCGGCTCCGAGCAGTACTTC.

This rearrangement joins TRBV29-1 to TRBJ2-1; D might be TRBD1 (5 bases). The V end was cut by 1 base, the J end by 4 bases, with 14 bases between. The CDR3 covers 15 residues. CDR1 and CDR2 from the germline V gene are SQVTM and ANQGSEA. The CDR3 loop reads CSVEAGSEAYNEQFF. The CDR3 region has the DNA TGCAGCGTTGAAGCAGGGTCTGAAGCATACAATGAGCAGTTCTTC.

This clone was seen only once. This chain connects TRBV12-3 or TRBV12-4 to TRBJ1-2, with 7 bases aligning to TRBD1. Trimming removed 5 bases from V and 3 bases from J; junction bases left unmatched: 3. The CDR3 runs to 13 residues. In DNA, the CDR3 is TGTGCCAGCAGTAAAGGGACAGACTATGGCTACACCTTC. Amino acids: CASSKGTDYGYTF.

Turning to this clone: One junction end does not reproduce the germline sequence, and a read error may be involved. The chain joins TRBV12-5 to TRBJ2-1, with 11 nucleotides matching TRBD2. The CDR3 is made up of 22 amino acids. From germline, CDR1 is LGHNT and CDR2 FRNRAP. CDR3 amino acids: CASGLVTMLTLAGGLSDNEQFF. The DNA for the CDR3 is TGTGCTAGTGGTTTGGTTACTATGCTGACCTTAGCGGGAGGGCTCTCCGACAATGAGCAGTTCTTC. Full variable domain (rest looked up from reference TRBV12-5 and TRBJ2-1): DARVTQTPRHKVTEMGQEVTMRCQPILGHNTVFWYRQTMMQGLELLAYFRNRAPLDDSGMPKDRFSAEMPDATLATLKIQPSEPRDSAVYFCASGLVTMLTLAGGLSDNEQFFGPGTRLTVL.

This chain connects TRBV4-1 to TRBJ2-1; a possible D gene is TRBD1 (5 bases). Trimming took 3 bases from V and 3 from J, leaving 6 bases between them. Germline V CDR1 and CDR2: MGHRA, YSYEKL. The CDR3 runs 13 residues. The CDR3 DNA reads TGCGCCAGCAGCCAGGACAACTACAATGAGCAGTTCTTC. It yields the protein CASSQDNYNEQFF.